The 21 T cell receptor beta chains below were found in one sample sequenced in a study of T cell repertoires in cytomegalovirus infection. TCRdb re-analysed the reads in MiXCR, keeping a single row per CDR3 protein. Of 250,000 to 300,000 distinct CDR3 sequences listed, roughly 25% are singletons. The sequenced sample was PBMCs. These receptors all stem from a human donor in good health (CMV status not recorded). Some clones in this sample may be carry-over from other donors' samples.

V gene TRBV6-5 combines with J gene TRBJ1-2; tentatively, D is TRBD1 (5 bases). This CDR3 region has 15 residues. The germline CDR1 and CDR2 sequences are MNHEY and SVGAGI. V dropped 6 bases and J dropped 0 bases, with 14 bases sitting between them. CDR3 region: CASRRDLLSNYGYTF. The CDR3 region has the DNA TGTGCCAGCAGAAGGGACCTCCTTTCTAACTATGGCTACACCTTC.

This clonotype was found a few times. The chain joins TRBV30 to TRBJ2-7; D perhaps matches TRBD1 (5 bases). The CDR3 spans 11 residues. V was pared by 4 bases and J by 5 bases, with 9 bases between. The germline CDR1 and CDR2 sequences are GTSNPN and SVGIG (reference sequence). In DNA, the CDR3 is TGTGCCTGGATAGGGGTAAACGAGCAGTACTTC. This sequence encodes CAWIGVNEQYF. Combining the CDR3 with reference TRBV30 and TRBJ2-7 gives the whole variable domain SQTIHQWPATLVQPVGSPLSLECTVEGTSNPNLYWYRQAAGRGLQLLFYSVGIGQISSEVPQNLSASRPQDRQFILSSKKLLLSDSGFYLCAWIGVNEQYFGPGTRLTVT.

The chain employs TRBV6-8 and TRBJ2-7, with TRBD2 as a possible D gene (6 bases). This CDR3 comprises 12 residues. V shed 5 bases and J shed 4 bases, with 9 bases lying between them. Germline CDR1 is MNHGY and CDR2 is SAAAGT. For the CDR3, the DNA is TGTGCCAGCAGTGGTGGGGGGTACGAGCAGTACTTC. This codes for CASSGGGYEQYF.

This clonotype turned up a few times. The chain combines TRBV7-2 with TRBJ2-5; 8 positions agree with TRBD2. The germline V gene encodes CDR1 SGHTA and CDR2 FQGNSA. The CDR3 is 15 residues long. J was trimmed by 5 bases and V by 0 bases; bases with no gene match: 5. For the CDR3, the DNA is TGTGCCAGCAGCTTAGCTAGCGGGGAGCGGGAGACCCAGTACTTC. Translated, it gives CASSLASGERETQYF.

At least ten counts were recorded for this clonotype. The chain carries TRBV12-3 or TRBV12-4 and TRBJ1-1, with D possibly being TRBD1 (5 bases). V lost 2 bases to trimming and J lost 0 bases, with 7 bases between them. There are 14 residues in the CDR3. CDR3 protein: CASSLRGVNTEAFF. The CDR3 DNA sequence: TGTGCCAGCAGTTTAAGAGGGGTGAACACTGAAGCTTTCTTT.

The rearrangement joins TRBV2 to TRBJ2-2; D uncertain. Germline CDR1 reads SNHLY; CDR2 reads FYNNEI. The CDR3 is 14 residues long. The germline V and J ends were trimmed by 1 base and 3 bases, with 6 bases remaining between them. CDR3 DNA sequence: TGTGCCAGCAGTGAAGTTCGGGACACCGGGGAGCTGTTTTTT. Translation: CASSEVRDTGELFF. Combining the CDR3 with reference TRBV2 and TRBJ2-2 gives the whole variable domain EPEVTQTPSHQVTQMGQEVILRCVPISNHLYFYWYRQILGQKVEFLVSFYNNEISEKSEIFDDQFSVERPDGSNFTLKIRSTKLEDSAMYFCASSEVRDTGELFFGEGSRLTVL.

The CDR3 sequence is CSATGHGRLDTQYF. The CDR3 DNA reads as TGCAGTGCGACGGGACACGGGCGACTGGATACGCAGTATTTT. The V and J genes are TRBV20-1 and TRBJ2-3, with D possibly TRBD1 on 6 matching bases. V shed 6 bases and J shed 6 bases, with 19 bases lying between them. CDR1 is DFQATT and CDR2 is SNEGSKA in the germline V gene (reference sequence). The CDR3 is 14 residues long.

Only a few counts were recorded for this clonotype. Here the CDR3 DNA reads TGTGCCAGCAGCTTAGTCAGGGGAACAGATACGCAGTATTTT. Protein sequence: CASSLVRGTDTQYF. The rearrangement joins TRBV7-9 to TRBJ2-3; perhaps TRBD1 as D (6 bases). V lost 1 base and J 3 bases, leaving 8 bases between the germline ends. CDR3 length: 14 amino acids. The germline V gene has CDR1 SEHNR and CDR2 FQNEAQ (reference sequence).

The CDR3 DNA reads TGTGCCAGCAGGGTGACAGCGAACACTGAAGCTTTCTTT. Translation gives CASRVTANTEAFF. V gene TRBV5-6 combines with J gene TRBJ1-1, with D possibly matching TRBD1 (5 bases). Germline CDR1 reads SGHDT; CDR2 reads YYEEEE. The length of the CDR3 is 13 residues. The V end was cut by 5 bases, the J end by 1 base, with 9 bases between. Full variable domain (remainder filled in from reference TRBV5-6 and TRBJ1-1): DAGVTQSPTHLIKTRGQQVTLRCSPKSGHDTVSWYQQALGQGPQFIFQYYEEEERQRGNFPDRFSGHQFPNYSSELNVNALLLGDSALYLCASRVTANTEAFFGQGTRLTVV.

The V gene is TRBV7-9, the J gene TRBJ2-7, with no clear D. CDR1 and CDR2 from the germline V gene are SEHNR and FQNEAQ (reference sequence). Between the trimmed V and J ends, which lost 5 bases and 6 bases, there was a span of 11 bases. The length of the CDR3 is 12 residues. The CDR3 sequence is CASSPGPIEQYF. DNA of the CDR3: TGTGCCAGCAGCCCTGGACCGATCGAGCAGTACTTC.

The chain combines TRBV20-1 with TRBJ1-2, with unresolved D. Germline V gene sequence: CDR1 DFQATT, CDR2 SNEGSKA (reference sequence). This CDR3 contains 12 residues. With 0 bases removed from V and 6 bases from J, the gap between germline ends came to 8 bases. Written as DNA, the CDR3 is TGCAGTGCTAGAGATACGAGAAATGGCTACACCTTC. It encodes CSARDTRNGYTF.

This clonotype showed up many times. This sequence joins TRBV10-3 and TRBJ1-3, with 7 nucleotides matching TRBD1. CDR1 and CDR2 from the germline V gene are ENHRY and SYGVKD. The J segment lost 4 bases and the V segment lost 3 bases, leaving 9 bases of the junction unmatched. This CDR3 region has 16 residues. CDR3 DNA: TGTGCCATCAGTGATATAGGGGGCGCAGAGGGAAACACCATATATTTT. Residues: CAISDIGGAEGNTIYF.

V usage is TRBV11-2 and J usage is TRBJ2-7; 14 nucleotides agree with TRBD2. V trimming: 5 bases; J trimming: 0 bases; junction bases outside the gene matches: 3. The CDR3 runs 16 residues. Germline V CDR1 and CDR2: SGHAT, FQNNGV. Here the CDR3 reads CASSTGTSGGSYEQYF. CDR3 bases: TGTGCCAGCAGCACAGGGACTAGCGGGGGCTCCTACGAGCAGTACTTC.

The sample holds many counts of this clonotype. The rearrangement joins TRBV7-2 to TRBJ1-5; 10 nucleotides match TRBD1. V dropped 0 bases and J dropped 1; count of bases not matched to a gene: 6. Germline CDR1 is SGHTA and CDR2 is FQGNSA. The CDR3 sequence is 18 residues long. CDR3 in amino acids: CASSLATGGLGSNQPQHF. In DNA form, the CDR3 reads TGTGCCAGCAGCTTAGCGACAGGGGGCCTCGGGAGCAATCAGCCCCAGCATTTT.

This clonotype was counted between two and nine times. V is TRBV7-9 and J is TRBJ2-7, with a tentative D call TRBD1 (6 bases). The germline gives CDR1 SEHNR, CDR2 FQNEAQ (reference sequence). V gave up 1 base and J gave up 2 bases, with 9 bases separating them. CDR3 length equals 14 residues. The CDR3 sequence is CASSLVGTTYEQYF. DNA for the CDR3: TGTGCCAGCAGCTTAGTCGGGACAACCTACGAGCAGTACTTC.

The CDR3 reads CASSLDRGHNQPQHF. In nucleotides, the CDR3 is TGTGCCAGCAGCTTAGACAGGGGGCATAATCAGCCCCAGCATTTT. The rearrangement uses TRBV7-2 and TRBJ1-5, with 9 bases that match TRBD1. CDR3 length equals 15 residues. J gave up 4 bases and V 1 base, and 2 bases lay outside the gene matches. Germline V CDR1 and CDR2: SGHTA, FQGNSA.

This clonotype was observed a few times. This chain joins TRBV7-9 and TRBJ2-7; 7 bases match TRBD2. Germline V gene data show CDR1 as SEHNR and CDR2 as FQNEAQ (reference sequence). There are 14 residues in the CDR3. The ends lost 7 bases at V and 2 bases at J; junction bases unmatched: 8. The CDR3 loop is CASTERGDPYEQYF. The CDR3 coding sequence is TGTGCCAGCACCGAGCGGGGCGACCCCTACGAGCAGTACTTC. Full variable domain (outside the CDR3, taken from reference TRBV7-9 and TRBJ2-7): DTGVSQNPRHKITKRGQNVTFRCDPISEHNRLYWYRQTLGQGPEFLTYFQNEAQLEKSRLLSDRFSAERPKGSFSTLEIQRTEQGDSAMYLCASTERGDPYEQYFGPGTRLTVT.

The table lists this clonotype with many counts. The chain joins TRBV7-8 to TRBJ2-7; 9 positions agree with TRBD2. The CDR3 extends over 17 amino acids. Trimming removed 4 bases from V and 6 bases from J; junction bases left unmatched: 16. Germline lookup yields CDR1 SGHVS and CDR2 FQNEAQ. The CDR3 region has the DNA TGTGCCAGCAGCTCAAGGGCTAGCGGGGCCATTCCCGGCGAGCAGTACTTC. It translates to CASSSRASGAIPGEQYF.

This chain links TRBV9 with TRBJ1-1, with 8 bases matching TRBD1. Trimming took 3 bases from V and 10 from J; bases not matched to a gene: 11. CDR1 is SGDLS, CDR2 YYNGEE, per germline. This CDR3 has 14 amino acids. The chain's CDR3 is CASSAQTGDLGAFF. CDR3 in DNA: TGTGCCAGCAGCGCACAGACAGGGGACCTCGGAGCTTTCTTT.

J is TRBJ2-7 and V is TRBV5-6, with 8 bases matching TRBD1. The CDR3 runs to 14 residues. The trim removed 4 bases at V and 3 bases at J, leaving 6 bases unmatched. Germline-derived CDR1 and CDR2 are SGHDT and YYEEEE. The CDR3 DNA follows: TGTGCCAGCAGCCCAACAGGGGGTTACTACGAGCAGTACTTC. It specifies CASSPTGGYYEQYF.

This clonotype was observed at least ten times. The rearrangement links TRBV5-5 to TRBJ2-1, with no clear D. The CDR3 loop spans 15 amino acids. Germline lookup yields CDR1 SGHKS and CDR2 YYEKEE (reference sequence). V dropped 0 bases and J dropped 3 bases, with 10 bases sitting between them. CDR3 residues: CASSLEANDYNEQFF. In DNA form, the CDR3 reads TGTGCCAGCAGCTTGGAGGCAAACGACTACAATGAGCAGTTCTTC.